This TCR beta chain was captured in a study of blood T cell repertoires in COVID-19 (dated by TCRdb to 2019 to 2021). For the wider study: Samples from collaborators originated in the United States, Italy and Spain and spanned both the acute and convalescent phases of COVID-19. HLA class I and class II types, where available, came from metadata supplied by the sample provider rather than from assay-based typing. The repertoires were released in a freely available public database meant as a resource for research on the immune response to SARS-CoV-2. The prospective study material was composed of cDNA or gDNA derived from T cells, B-cell-depleted T cells, or PBMCs. The samples were drawn from two sources: the first 160 participants of the ongoing ImmuneRACE study, and 1,200 or so subjects contributed by 6 global collaborators. Nearly every sample came with metadata listing a de-identified subject ID, COVID-19 status, age in years and sex. The dataset comprised deeply sampled blood TCRbeta repertoires from subjects exposed to, actively infected with, or recovered from COVID-19.

The immunoSEQ Assay, a bias-controlled multiplex PCR, was used to amplify TCRbeta CDR3 regions from genomic DNA. The authors' analysis ran thus. Nucleated cell counts per sample were estimated from amplification of reference gene primers within the assay. Sequence reads were collapsed and filtered to measure the absolute abundance of every unique TCRbeta CDR3 rearrangement. Productive Simpson clonality was computed per sample as the square root of Simpson's diversity index over productive rearrangements. As stored in TCRdb, this immuneACCESS dataset retains in-frame rearrangements with V and J assigned. A fraction of the clones does not appear; measured against another copy, unresolved V genes explain less than half of the discrepancy, and the remainder lacks a known reason. The V and J calls and the clone size are those of that table, but D and trimming were determined from the DNA. The sample has some 260,000 clones on record, about 85% of them singletons. The ten largest clones add up to 3% of the sample.

Collaborating institutions collected whole blood in K2EDTA tubes following their own protocols. Collaborator samples were shipped for TCRbeta analysis as frozen whole blood, isolated PBMCs, or DNA extracted from either sample type. Turning to this clone: Its antigen remains undetermined. Qualities for individual bases were not recorded, and no much larger clone is one base off.

V loses 2 bases of germline sequence and J loses 0 bases, and the interval between the two ends is 16 bases. Measured from the cysteine to the phenylalanine, the CDR3 is 17 residues long. The kept DNA is CDR3 alone, 51 bases in frame from the first base. The germline V gene encodes CDR1 SGDLS and CDR2 YYNGEE. Here is what the overall study found, with its caveats: The quantity of clinical and demographic metadata differed by source and by participant and was supplied without curation.

Source material: peripheral blood. The sequence was collected from a man between 18 and 29 years old with active or convalescent COVID-19. The sequence is built from TRBV9 and TRBJ2-3; a weak D assignment points to TRBD1 (6 bases agree). The DNA reads as follows: TGTGCCAGCAGCGTGGGGGCAAGGGTCGATAGCACAGATACGCAGTATTTT. It specifies CASSVGARVDSTDTQYF.